Listed here are 9 T cell receptor beta chains from one sample, sequenced in a study of shared T cell receptors in the human thymus. Sequencing used immunoSEQ multiplex PCR; TCRdb keeps in-frame clones, though not all of them. The table includes 630,000 or so clones, 70% to 90% detected once. These sequences were also reported in another study, on human thymus T cells.

Sequenced sample: thymocytes. The receptors shown here come from a boy in the first two years of life with a congenital heart defect.

The chain couples TRBV10-3 to TRBJ1-2, with D hard to call. V lost 4 bases to trimming and J lost 6 bases, with 6 bases between them. The CDR3 loop spans 11 amino acids. Germline V gives CDR1 ENHRY, CDR2 SYGVKD. The CDR3 nucleotides read TGTGCCATCAGTGGAGGCGATGGCTACACCTTC. Translating it yields CAISGGDGYTF.

The V and J genes are TRBV12-5 and TRBJ2-6; tentative D call: TRBD2 (6 bases). Between the trimmed V and J ends, which lost 4 bases and 0 bases, there was a span of 10 bases. Germline-derived CDR1 and CDR2 are LGHNT and FRNRAP. This CDR3 comprises 16 residues. In nucleotides, the CDR3 is TGTGCTAGTGGTTCGGGACTGACCTCTGGGGCCAACGTCCTGACTTTC. Translating it yields CASGSGLTSGANVLTF.

The gene calls are TRBV29-1 and TRBJ1-1, with 7 bases lining up with TRBD1. The germline V gene encodes CDR1 SQVTM and CDR2 ANQGSEA. V trimming: 7 bases; J trimming: 1 base; junction bases outside the gene matches: 6. The length of the CDR3 is 13 residues. The CDR3 sequence: CSATTGKNTEAFF. DNA for the CDR3: TGCAGCGCTACGACAGGGAAGAACACTGAAGCTTTCTTT.

This CDR3 reads CASSEKYNQPQHF. The CDR3 coding sequence is TGTGCCAGCAGTGAAAAATACAATCAGCCCCAGCATTTT. The chain couples TRBV6-1 to TRBJ1-5; unclear D gene. The CDR3 consists of 13 residues. Trimming cost V 2 bases and J 3 bases, with 5 bases left between them. Per germline, CDR1 MNHNS and CDR2 SASEGT.

J is TRBJ1-5 and V is TRBV10-3; D call uncertain. The germline V gene has CDR1 ENHRY and CDR2 SYGVKD. This CDR3 is built from 15 residues. V lost 4 bases and J 0 bases, leaving 10 bases between the germline ends. The CDR3 protein is CAISGRLDSNQPQHF. As DNA, the CDR3 is TGTGCCATCAGTGGCAGGCTTGATAGCAATCAGCCCCAGCATTTT.

The J gene is TRBJ2-2, the V gene TRBV5-6, with 12 bases aligning to TRBD1. This CDR3 is 17 amino acids long. J was trimmed by 2 bases and V by 4 bases; bases with no gene match: 6. In germline, CDR1 is SGHDT, CDR2 YYEEEE. The CDR3 spells CASSRDRGPVNTGELFF. The CDR3 DNA reads TGTGCCAGCAGCCGGGACAGGGGGCCGGTTAACACCGGGGAGCTGTTTTTT.

This sequence joins TRBV6-5 and TRBJ1-1; D is ambiguous. The CDR3 totals 14 residues. Germline CDR1 MNHEY, CDR2 SVGAGI. The V end lost 4 bases, the J end lost 0 bases, and 9 bases lay between the germline ends. This CDR3 is CASSLNILNTEAFF. The CDR3 DNA is TGTGCCAGCAGTTTAAACATCCTGAACACTGAAGCTTTCTTT.

The rearrangement links TRBV2 to TRBJ2-3, with TRBD2 matching 11 bases. V shed 6 bases and J 9 bases; nucleotides not matched to a gene: 17. The CDR3 runs to 17 residues. Germline V gene data show CDR1 as SNHLY and CDR2 as FYNNEI. The CDR3 sequence: CASRLRSTSGSPGTQYF. In DNA form, the CDR3 reads TGTGCCAGCAGGCTACGGAGTACTAGCGGGAGTCCAGGCACGCAGTATTTT.

This clone was observed a handful of times. The chain is built from TRBV5-6 and TRBJ1-2; a weak D match, TRBD1 (5 bases). Germline-derived CDR1 and CDR2 are SGHDT and YYEEEE. CDR3 length equals 14 residues. Trimming pared 3 bases from V and 2 bases from J, leaving 11 bases between. CDR3 bases: TGTGCCAGCAGCTCAGCAGGGTCGAACTATGGCTACACCTTC. Its protein is CASSSAGSNYGYTF.